The next 31 T cell receptor beta chains were all read from a single sample in a study of blood T cell repertoires in COVID-19. Assay: immunoSEQ multiplex PCR; the TCRdb copy retains only in-frame clones and omits some. The sample lists 150,000 to 200,000 clones, 85% occurring once. Sequencing was performed on peripheral blood. The receptor source for this set is a human donor with acute or convalescent COVID-19. The donor label of this sample is uncertain.

This clone has only a few counts. The chain combines TRBV5-4 with TRBJ2-3; 7 nucleotides align to TRBD2. From germline, CDR1 is SGHNT and CDR2 YYREEE (reference sequence). This CDR3 is built from 13 residues. The V segment lost 0 bases and the J segment 7 bases; nucleotides outside the gene matches: 2. CDR3 protein: CASSLAGGNTQYF. The CDR3 coding sequence is TGTGCCAGCAGCTTGGCCGGGGGGAATACGCAGTATTTT.

The CDR3: CASSLGTREGEQYF. The CDR3 DNA reads as TGTGCCAGCAGCTTAGGCACTAGGGAGGGCGAGCAGTACTTC. This chain uses TRBV7-8 with TRBJ2-7; 7 bases agree with TRBD2. Losses at the gene ends were 1 base for V and 6 bases for J; bases not matched to a gene: 6. This CDR3 is 14 amino acids long. CDR1 and CDR2 from the germline V gene are SGHVS and FQNEAQ.

This chain uses TRBV3-1 (or the pseudogene TRBV3-2) with TRBJ1-6; D uncertain. The CDR3 consists of 14 residues. The germline V and J ends were trimmed by 4 bases and 4 bases, with 8 bases remaining between them. Per the germline V gene, CDR1 is LGHDT and CDR2 is YNNKEL (reference sequence). CDR3 residues: CASSRTEYNSPLHF. CDR3 bases: TGTGCCAGCAGCCGCACTGAGTATAATTCACCCCTCCACTTT.

The rearrangement links TRBV2 to TRBJ2-7, with D uncertain. V lost 7 bases to trimming and J lost 6 bases, with 10 bases between them. The CDR3 has 11 amino acids. The germline gives CDR1 SNHLY, CDR2 FYNNEI. The chain's CDR3 is CASKPTGEQYF. The CDR3 region has the DNA TGTGCCAGCAAGCCCACCGGCGAGCAGTACTTC.

The chain uses TRBV19 and TRBJ1-6; maybe TRBD1 (6 bases). Trimming removed 3 bases at V and 3 bases at J, with 18 bases between. This CDR3 is 18 amino acids long. CDR1 LNHDA and CDR2 SQIVND come from the germline V gene (reference sequence). The CDR3 DNA is TGTGCCAGTAGTATCTTTAGTTGGGACACTCACTATAATTCACCCCTCCACTTT. Its protein product is CASSIFSWDTHYNSPLHF.

The rearrangement uses TRBV11-3 and TRBJ2-1; 8 bases fit TRBD2. The CDR3 consists of 17 residues. CDR1 is SGHNT, CDR2 YENEEA, per germline. The V gene end was trimmed by 4 bases and the J gene end by 2 bases; junction bases not matched to a gene: 10. CDR3 region: CASSSSGRGETYNEQFF. Written as DNA, the CDR3 is TGTGCCAGCAGCTCGAGCGGGCGGGGGGAAACCTACAATGAGCAGTTCTTC.

The chain couples TRBV18 to TRBJ1-1; a weak D match, TRBD1 (6 bases). The V end lost 3 bases, the J end lost 5 bases, and 22 bases lay between the germline ends. The germline V gene has CDR1 KGHSH and CDR2 LQKENI. This CDR3 comprises 17 residues. CDR3 in DNA: TGTGCCAGCTCACCTCGACGGGACACCCTTGTTGGGACTGAAGCTTTCTTT. The encoded protein is CASSPRRDTLVGTEAFF.

The genes are TRBV14 and TRBJ1-1; D not resolved. The germline gives CDR1 SGHDN, CDR2 FVKESK. CDR3 length: 15 amino acids. V was cut by 5 bases and J by 2 bases, with 15 bases left in between. Written as DNA, the CDR3 is TGTGCCAGCAGCTCCGCGGTGGCGGCCAACACTGAAGCTTTCTTT. Its translation: CASSSAVAANTEAFF.

The chain combines TRBV9 with TRBJ1-2; 9 nucleotides agree with TRBD1. The trim removed 2 bases at V and 3 bases at J, leaving 14 bases unmatched. CDR1 and CDR2 from the germline V gene are SGDLS and YYNGEE. The CDR3 extends over 18 amino acids. CDR3 bases: TGTGCCAGCAGCGTGTTATCGGGACAGGGTTTGGAGGACTATGGCTACACCTTC. As protein: CASSVLSGQGLEDYGYTF.

The chain couples TRBV10-3 to TRBJ1-2; 7 bases match TRBD1. The CDR3 has 16 amino acids. CDR1 is ENHRY and CDR2 is SYGVKD in the germline V gene. Trimming took 4 bases from V and 4 from J; bases not matched to a gene: 12. CDR3 nucleotides: TGTGCCATCAGTGTTCTACAGGGGACCACCGCCTATGGCTACACCTTC. This encodes CAISVLQGTTAYGYTF.

The chain couples TRBV9 to TRBJ2-7, with 8 bases identical to TRBD2. The germline V gene has CDR1 SGDLS and CDR2 YYNGEE. The CDR3 is 16 residues long. The V and J ends lost 0 bases and 3 bases, in that order; junction bases with no gene match: 8. In nucleotides, the CDR3 is TGTGCCAGCAGCGTAGAGGGGGTTAGCGGGGACTACGAGCAGTACTTC. It translates to CASSVEGVSGDYEQYF.

CDR3 region: CASSVESMTSGGDNEQFF. DNA of the CDR3: TGTGCCAGCAGCGTAGAGTCTATGACTAGCGGGGGAGACAATGAGCAGTTCTTC. The rearrangement joins TRBV9 to TRBJ2-1, with 12 bases fitting TRBD2. Germline V gives CDR1 SGDLS, CDR2 YYNGEE. The CDR3 is 18 amino acids. Trimming at V came to 0 bases and at J to 5 bases, leaving 9 bases not matched to a gene.

This clone was detected once. The chain carries TRBV5-4 and TRBJ2-3; the match to TRBD2 covers 8 bases. Germline CDR1 reads SGHNT; CDR2 reads YYREEE (reference sequence). This CDR3 is 15 amino acids long. Trimming took 4 bases from V and 1 from J; bases not matched to a gene: 5. The CDR3 is CASSAGTRGTDTQYF. CDR3 bases: TGTGCCAGCAGCGCCGGGACTAGGGGCACAGATACGCAGTATTTT.

This clone came up once. The genes are TRBV5-1 and TRBJ1-6, with 7 positions matching TRBD1. Germline V gene data show CDR1 as SGHRS and CDR2 as YFSETQ. This CDR3 contains 14 residues. V was clipped by 3 bases and J by 9 bases; unmatched bases: 6. CDR3 DNA: TGCGCCAGCAGCTCCGACAGGGAAGGTTCACCCCTCCACTTT. This translates into CASSSDREGSPLHF. Supplemented by reference TRBV5-1 and TRBJ1-6, the full variable domain reads KAGVTQTPRYLIKTRGQQVTLSCSPISGHRSVSWYQQTPGQGLQFLFEYFSETQRNKGNFPGRFSGRQFSNSRSEMNVSTLELGDSALYLCASSSDREGSPLHFGNGTRLTVT.

The rearrangement joins TRBV19 to TRBJ2-3, with D possibly matching TRBD1 (6 bases). Trimming stripped 1 base from V and 2 bases from J, with 13 bases between. The CDR3 is 16 residues long. From germline, CDR1 is LNHDA and CDR2 SQIVND (reference sequence). CDR3 nucleotides: TGTGCCAGTAGTATAGGTAGACGACAGGCCACAGATACGCAGTATTTT. It translates to CASSIGRRQATDTQYF.

The chain couples TRBV7-8 to TRBJ1-5; 7 bases are shared with TRBD1. The V gene end was trimmed by 1 base and the J gene end by 7 bases; junction bases not matched to a gene: 4. CDR1 is SGHVS and CDR2 is FQNEAQ in the germline V gene. This CDR3 region has 14 residues. CDR3: CASSLDRGGQPQHF. In DNA, the CDR3 is TGTGCCAGCAGCTTAGACAGGGGAGGACAGCCCCAGCATTTT. Supplemented by reference TRBV7-8 and TRBJ1-5, the full variable domain reads GAGVSQSPRYKVAKRGQDVALRCDPISGHVSLFWYQQALGQGPEFLTYFQNEAQLDKSGLPSDRFFAERPEGSVSTLKIQRTQQEDSAVYLCASSLDRGGQPQHFGDGTRLSIL.

This clone has just a few counts. The J gene is TRBJ1-1, the V gene TRBV5-4; D remains unclear. Trimming left V 4 bases short and J 4 bases short, with 14 bases between. The CDR3 totals 14 residues. Germline V gives CDR1 SGHNT, CDR2 YYREEE (reference sequence). CDR3 loop: CASSPELPGTEAFF. In DNA form, the CDR3 reads TGTGCCAGCAGCCCGGAACTACCTGGCACTGAAGCTTTCTTT.

The CDR3 DNA is TGCGCCAGCGGGACAGAAGACACTGAAGCTTTCTTT. Encoded protein: CASGTEDTEAFF. The genes are TRBV23-1 and TRBJ1-1, with 7 bases lining up with TRBD1. TRBV23-1 is designated an ORF whose function remains uncertain. V shed 8 bases, J shed 3 bases, and the junction held 3 bases outside the gene matches. The CDR3 has 12 residues.

This clone showed up just a few times. V is TRBV11-2 and J is TRBJ2-7; TRBD1 matches 10 bases. The germline gives CDR1 SGHAT, CDR2 FQNNGV. The CDR3 runs to 13 residues. The junction had 3 bases not matched to a gene; V was cut back by 5 bases and J by 5 bases. CDR3 sequence: CASSRDRGDEQYF. The CDR3 DNA is TGTGCCAGCAGCCGGGACAGGGGCGACGAGCAGTACTTC. Full variable domain (remainder filled in from reference TRBV11-2 and TRBJ2-7): EAGVAQSPRYKIIEKRQSVAFWCNPISGHATLYWYQQILGQGPKLLIQFQNNGVVDDSQLPKDRFSAERLKGVDSTLKIQPAKLEDSAVYLCASSRDRGDEQYFGPGTRLTVT.

The rearrangement joins TRBV4-3 to TRBJ2-2; TRBD1 is a possible D gene (6 bases). V dropped 4 bases and J dropped 5 bases, with 14 bases sitting between them. This CDR3 has 15 amino acids. The germline CDR1 and CDR2 sequences are LGHNA and YSLEER. The CDR3 loop reads CASSRNRVSTGELFF. CDR3 in DNA: TGCGCCAGCAGCCGAAACAGGGTGTCGACCGGGGAGCTGTTTTTT.

The chain has TRBV6-2 or TRBV6-3 and TRBJ1-5; D remains unclear. The germline CDR1 and CDR2 sequences are MNHEY and SVGEGT. V lost 5 bases, J lost 0 bases, and 5 bases lay in between. The CDR3 has 13 amino acids. This chain's CDR3 is CASSQVSNQPQHF. Here the CDR3 DNA reads TGTGCCAGCAGTCAGGTTAGCAATCAGCCCCAGCATTTT.

The chain uses TRBV5-1 and TRBJ2-5; a weak D match, TRBD2 (6 bases). The ends were cut back, 3 bases at V and 5 bases at J, with 20 bases in the middle. Germline V gene data show CDR1 as SGHRS and CDR2 as YFSETQ. The CDR3 runs to 16 residues. CDR3 protein: CASSSPLGGVVETQYF. The CDR3 nucleotides are TGCGCCAGCAGCTCACCCCTGGGCGGGGTGGTGGAGACCCAGTACTTC.

This clone was counted once. This chain connects TRBV5-5 to TRBJ2-1, with unresolved D. Trimming cost V 2 bases and J 3 bases, with 12 bases left between them. The CDR3 has 15 residues. The germline CDR1 and CDR2 sequences are SGHKS and YYEKEE (reference sequence). As DNA, the CDR3 is TGTGCCAGCAGCTTAGGCCCCTCGGGCTACAATGAGCAGTTCTTC. Translating gives CASSLGPSGYNEQFF.

Concerning this clone itself: Since no conserved phenylalanine or tryptophan closes the CDR3, a read error is the likely cause. The DNA is left out, because the CDR3 cannot be placed on it with certainty; the CDR3 is given as TCRdb lists it. V usage is TRBV7-9 and J usage is TRBJ1-1; whether TRBD1, the table's D call, matches the DNA was not checked. Germline values: CDR1 SEHNR, CDR2 FQNEAQ (reference sequence). The CDR3 totals 13 residues, both ends included. CDR3 sequence: CASSRGQGGADDI.

This chain links TRBV5-4 with TRBJ2-3; 13 bases are shared with TRBD2. CDR1 and CDR2 from the germline V gene are SGHNT and YYREEE (reference sequence). The CDR3 contains 16 residues. Germline trimming cut 6 bases from V and 0 bases from J; bases unmatched to any gene: 4. The CDR3 sequence: CASTGTSGVSTDTQYF. For the CDR3, the DNA is TGTGCCAGCACTGGGACTAGCGGGGTCAGCACAGATACGCAGTATTTT.

This chain joins TRBV10-3 and TRBJ1-2; perhaps TRBD1 as D (5 bases). Looked up from germline, CDR1 is ENHRY and CDR2 is SYGVKD. V lost 10 bases and J lost 6, with 18 bases in between. This CDR3 region has 13 residues. CDR3 sequence: CATRGGETNGYTF. CDR3 coding DNA: TGTGCCACCCGGGGGGGGGAGACAAATGGCTACACCTTC.

The gene calls are TRBV28 and TRBJ1-1; no clear D. V lost 8 bases and J 1 base, leaving 8 bases between the germline ends. This CDR3 is built from 12 residues. From germline, CDR1 is MDHEN and CDR2 SYDVKM. CDR3 sequence (DNA): TGTGCCAGCTACTTGCGGAACACTGAAGCTTTCTTT. Its protein product is CASYLRNTEAFF.

The chain employs TRBV15 and TRBJ2-2, with D perhaps TRBD2 (6 bases). Germline V gene sequence: CDR1 LNHNV, CDR2 YYDKDF (reference sequence). V was clipped by 3 bases and J by 5 bases, with 19 bases between them. The CDR3 is 17 residues long. CDR3: CATSRRRGTPDTGELFF. The CDR3 DNA is TGTGCCACCAGCAGGCGTAGAGGGACTCCAGATACCGGGGAGCTGTTTTTT.

The V call is TRBV5-1, the J call TRBJ2-6; the match to TRBD1 covers 7 bases. Germline lookup yields CDR1 SGHRS and CDR2 YFSETQ. The length of the CDR3 is 15 residues. V dropped 2 bases and J dropped 2; count of bases not matched to a gene: 1. CDR3 region: CASSLTGAGANVLTF. The CDR3 DNA reads as TGCGCCAGCAGCTTAACAGGGGCTGGGGCCAACGTCCTGACTTTC.

The V gene is TRBV30, the J gene TRBJ1-2; no firm D call. Trimming took 0 bases from V and 5 from J, leaving 10 bases between them. The CDR3 extends over 13 amino acids. Germline loops: CDR1 GTSNPN, CDR2 SVGIG (reference sequence). CDR3 loop: CAWSVPAGYGYTF. For the CDR3, the DNA is TGTGCCTGGAGTGTACCGGCGGGTTATGGCTACACCTTC.

The chain employs TRBV12-5 and TRBJ2-1; possibly TRBD2 for D (5 bases). Deletions cut 3 bases from V and 0 bases from J, with 6 bases between. Germline assignment: CDR1 LGHNT and CDR2 FRNRAP. This CDR3 region has 14 residues. The DNA for the CDR3 is TGTGCTAGTGGTTTAGGGAGCTCCTACAATGAGCAGTTCTTC. It is translated as CASGLGSSYNEQFF.